Listed below are T cell receptor beta chains from one sample, sequenced in a study of blood T cell repertoires in COVID-19. The table came from immunoSEQ multiplex PCR; TCRdb's copy has only in-frame clones and leaves some out. Of some 300,000 clones listed, around four fifths were seen once; the top ten hold 4% to 5%. The source material was peripheral blood. These receptors were taken from a woman between 50 and 59 years old with active or convalescent COVID-19. CDR3s include the opening cysteine and the closing phenylalanine or tryptophan. D genes are given only for firm matches. Only part of the rows carry a size: once, few, many, or a class if the clone is expanded.

>TRBD1|-|TRBV4-2|TRBJ1-2
TGTGCCAGCAGCCTCTGGTGGGGCCGCGGGACAGGGTTATATAATGGCTATGGCTACACCTTC
CASSLWWGRGTGLYNGYGYTF
>-|-|TRBV19|TRBJ1-2
TGTGCCAGTAGTTCGACAGACGGCTATGGCTACACCTTC
CASSSTDGYGYTF
>-|-|TRBV5-1|TRBJ2-2
TGCGCCAGCAGCCCCCCAGGGGCGAACACCGGGGAGCTGTTTTTT
CASSPPGANTGELFF
>TRBD2|-|TRBV4-2|TRBJ2-1
TGTGCCAGCAGCCCCAATAGCGGGATCGACTCCTACAATGAGCAGTTCTTC
CASSPNSGIDSYNEQFF
>-|-|TRBV27|TRBJ2-3
TGTGCCAGCAGTTTGGGGTGGGGGCGAGGGGCAGATACGCAGTATTTT
CASSLGWGRGADTQYF
>-|-|TRBV7-2|TRBJ1-5
TGTGCCAGCAGCCTCCAGGGTACCTATAGCAATCAGCCCCAGCATTTT
CASSLQGTYSNQPQHF
>TRBD1|-|TRBV28|TRBJ1-2
TGTGCCAGCAGTCAACAGGGGTATGGCTACACCTTC
CASSQQGYGYTF
>-|-|TRBV11-2|TRBJ1-2
TGTGCCAGCAGCCTAAGCGACAACTATGGCTACACCTTC
CASSLSDNYGYTF
>-|-|TRBV15|TRBJ1-1
TGTGCCACCAGCAGAGAGGCGAGCGGGAACACTGAAGCTTTCTTT
CATSREASGNTEAFF
>TRBD2|-|TRBV2|TRBJ2-5
TGTGCCAGCAGCCCCGGACTAGCGGGAGAGACCCAGTACTTC
CASSPGLAGETQYF
>TRBD2|-|TRBV11-3|TRBJ2-1
TGTGCCAGCAGCTTAGACCTCGACCTAGCGGGACTTAGCTCCTACAATGAGCAGTTCTTC
CASSLDLDLAGLSSYNEQFF
>TRBD1|-|TRBV6-5|TRBJ1-1
TGTGCCAGCAGTACCACAGGGGGAGCTTTCTTT
CASSTTGGAFF
>-|-|TRBV11-2|TRBJ2-1
TGTGCCAGCAGCCCCCGGGGGGCTCCGGGTGAGCAGTTCTTC
CASSPRGAPGEQFF
>-|-|TRBV15|TRBJ2-1
TGTGCCACCAGCAGACCGGCCAGGGGCAATGAGCAGTTCTTC
CATSRPARGNEQFF
>TRBD1|-|TRBV5-1|TRBJ1-2
TGCGCCAGCAGCTCCTCCGGGACAGGGTTCGGCTACACCTTC
CASSSSGTGFGYTF
>-|-|TRBV18|TRBJ2-3
TGTGCCAGCTCACCACTAGACCTAGGCCCAGATACGCAGTATTTT
CASSPLDLGPDTQYF
>-|once|TRBV7-3|TRBJ2-3
TGTGCCAGCAGCTTGAACCAGAGGGATACGCAGTATTTT
CASSLNQRDTQYF
>-|-|TRBV28|TRBJ2-3
TGTGCCAGCAGCTTAGAGGCAGATACGCAGTATTTT
CASSLEADTQYF
>TRBD2|once|TRBV5-1|TRBJ2-5
TGCGCCAGCAGCTTAAGGCTAGCGGGAGAGACCCAGTACTTC
CASSLRLAGETQYF
>-|-|TRBV7-2|TRBJ2-3
TGTGCCAGCAGCTTAAACTCGATCACAGATACGCAGTATTTT
CASSLNSITDTQYF